Shown below are 18 T cell receptor beta chains from a single sample sequenced in a study of memory CD4+ T cells and cytomegalovirus serostatus. The sort gate was single viable CD3+CD4+CD8-CD45RO+ cells for memory CD4+ T cells. The table came from immunoSEQ multiplex PCR; TCRdb's copy has only in-frame clones and leaves some out. The table includes about 56,000 clones, around 76% detected once. The sample consisted of memory CD4+ T cells from blood. Every receptor here comes from an adult in good health and CMV-seronegative.

The chain uses TRBV10-3 and TRBJ2-3; the D is unclear. In germline, CDR1 is ENHRY, CDR2 SYGVKD. There are 15 residues in the CDR3. Trimming stripped 2 bases from V and 2 bases from J, with 11 bases between. The CDR3 reads CAISEGRLNTDTQYF. CDR3 bases: TGTGCCATCAGTGAGGGTCGGCTAAACACAGATACGCAGTATTTT.

The chain links TRBV6-6 to TRBJ1-2; 7 bases line up with TRBD1. The V and J ends lost 10 bases and 8 bases, in that order; junction bases with no gene match: 13. The germline gives CDR1 MNHNY, CDR2 SVGAGI (reference sequence). The CDR3 is made up of 13 amino acids. Here the CDR3 reads CATYQGVSGGYTF. The CDR3 nucleotides are TGTGCCACCTACCAGGGGGTATCGGGGGGCTACACCTTC.

V gene TRBV7-6 combines with J gene TRBJ2-1, with TRBD1 matching 10 bases. Trimming removed 5 bases from V and 9 bases from J; junction bases left unmatched: 10. Per germline, CDR1 SGHVS and CDR2 FNYEAQ. CDR3 size: 15 residues. The CDR3 loop is CASSPGTGAAVEQFF. The CDR3 coding sequence is TGTGCCAGCAGCCCCGGGACAGGGGCCGCCGTTGAGCAGTTCTTC.

This clone was counted a single time. J is TRBJ1-2 and V is TRBV4-3, with 9 nucleotides matching TRBD1. CDR1 is LGHNA, CDR2 YSLEER, per germline. The length of the CDR3 is 15 residues. J gave up 0 bases and V 6 bases, and 5 bases lay outside the gene matches. CDR3 region: CASRSRDRANYGYTF. The DNA of the CDR3 is TGCGCCAGCAGGAGCCGGGACAGGGCTAACTATGGCTACACCTTC.

The chain is built from TRBV15 and TRBJ2-3; unclear D gene. The CDR3 is 15 amino acids. Germline lookup yields CDR1 LNHNV and CDR2 YYDKDF (reference sequence). Trimming removed 1 base at V and 1 base at J, with 9 bases between. CDR3 sequence (DNA): TGTGCCACCAGCAGAGGTTCAGTAGGCACAGATACGCAGTATTTT. Residues: CATSRGSVGTDTQYF.

This chain links TRBV5-6 with TRBJ2-5; 9 nucleotides line up with TRBD2. The V gene's germline CDR1 is SGHDT and CDR2 YYEEEE. Trimming removed 1 base from V and 4 bases from J; junction bases left unmatched: 5. This CDR3 has 15 amino acids. DNA for the CDR3: TGTGCCAGCAGCTTGCGGCTAGCGGGGACAGAGACCCAGTACTTC. This encodes CASSLRLAGTETQYF. The full variable domain, its missing parts supplied by reference TRBV5-6 and TRBJ2-5, is DAGVTQSPTHLIKTRGQQVTLRCSPKSGHDTVSWYQQALGQGPQFIFQYYEEEERQRGNFPDRFSGHQFPNYSSELNVNALLLGDSALYLCASSLRLAGTETQYFGPGTRLLVL.

V usage is TRBV21-1 and J usage is TRBJ2-1. TRBV21-1 is marked as a pseudogene. The CDR3 runs 15 residues. Here the CDR3 reads CASSTLYGLVDEQFF. The CDR3 nucleotides read TGTGCCAGCAGCACCCTTTACGGATTGGTCGATGAGCAGTTCTTC.

As regards this clone: Other nucleotide sequences in the sample specify the same CDR3. V and J are TRBV4-2 and TRBJ1-6; the D is unclear. The CDR3 is 16 residues long. The germline V gene has CDR1 LGHNA and CDR2 YNFKEQ. V dropped 3 bases and J dropped 6 bases, with 15 bases sitting between them. The DNA for the CDR3 is TGTGCCAGCAGCCAGGATCCGGGAGGGTCTAATTCACCCCTCCACTTT. It translates to CASSQDPGGSNSPLHF.

This clone was recorded a few times. The chain couples TRBV4-1 to TRBJ2-3; 7 bases map to TRBD2. The V segment lost 1 base and the J segment 5 bases; nucleotides outside the gene matches: 9. The CDR3 runs to 16 residues. CDR1 MGHRA and CDR2 YSYEKL come from the germline V gene. The CDR3 DNA is TGCGCCAGCAGCCAAGTGGGACTACAGATTAAAGATACGCAGTATTTT. Its protein product is CASSQVGLQIKDTQYF.

The chain has TRBV10-1 and TRBJ1-4, with 7 bases fitting TRBD1. The CDR3 contains 16 residues. The germline V gene has CDR1 WNHNN and CDR2 SYGVQD (reference sequence). The J segment lost 3 bases and the V segment lost 6 bases, leaving 10 bases of the junction unmatched. CDR3 region: CASSVDRVMANEKLFF. The CDR3 DNA follows: TGCGCCAGCAGCGTTGACAGGGTAATGGCTAATGAAAAACTGTTTTTT.

The rearrangement links TRBV5-5 to TRBJ2-2; D is unclear. Germline V gives CDR1 SGHKS, CDR2 YYEKEE (reference sequence). V shed 1 base and J shed 1 base, with 5 bases lying between them. There are 14 residues in the CDR3. The CDR3 DNA is TGTGCCAGCAGCTTGTCAGTGAACACCGGGGAGCTGTTTTTT. Amino acid sequence: CASSLSVNTGELFF.

The chain combines TRBV19 with TRBJ2-1; the D gene is possibly TRBD2 (7 bases). V was trimmed by 6 bases and J by 7 bases, leaving 16 bases between them. The CDR3 is 14 residues long. Germline loops: CDR1 LNHDA, CDR2 SQIVND (reference sequence). The DNA of the CDR3 is TGTGCCAGTAGCCGGGGGGCGAGTTGGAATGAGCAGTTCTTC. Translation gives CASSRGASWNEQFF.

This clone was counted between two and nine times. V gene TRBV14 combines with J gene TRBJ1-2; D remains ambiguous. Looked up from germline, CDR1 is SGHDN and CDR2 is FVKESK. This CDR3 is built from 13 residues. V was clipped by 5 bases and J by 2 bases, with 9 bases between them. The CDR3 nucleotides are TGTGCCAGCAGCGTCAGGCGCAACTATGGCTACACCTTC. Translating it yields CASSVRRNYGYTF.

The chain's CDR3 is CAISEVGGRGYGYTF. CDR3 sequence (DNA): TGTGCCATCAGTGAGGTTGGGGGGCGCGGGTATGGCTACACCTTC. V usage is TRBV10-3 and J usage is TRBJ1-2, with a possible D match to TRBD1 (6 bases). Germline lookup yields CDR1 ENHRY and CDR2 SYGVKD. V gave up 2 bases and J gave up 5 bases, with 15 bases separating them. The CDR3 is made up of 15 amino acids.

The chain employs TRBV7-6 and TRBJ1-1, with TRBD1 matching 7 bases. Germline-derived CDR1 and CDR2 are SGHVS and FNYEAQ. The trim removed 5 bases at V and 5 bases at J, leaving 14 bases unmatched. The length of the CDR3 is 16 residues. The CDR3 region is CASSPPRETGRTEAFF. The CDR3 DNA is TGTGCCAGCAGCCCCCCAAGGGAGACAGGGAGGACTGAAGCTTTCTTT.

This rearrangement joins TRBV18 to TRBJ1-6; D remains ambiguous. CDR3 length equals 17 residues. V dropped 2 bases and J dropped 0 bases, with 11 bases sitting between them. Germline CDR1 and CDR2: KGHSH and LQKENI. CDR3 in amino acids: CASSPGRVSSYNSPLHF. CDR3 sequence (DNA): TGTGCCAGCTCACCAGGACGGGTTAGCTCCTATAATTCACCCCTCCACTTT. Together with reference TRBV18 and TRBJ1-6, the CDR3 gives the full variable domain: NAGVMQNPRHLVRRRGQEARLRCSPMKGHSHVYWYRQLPEEGLKFMVYLQKENIIDESGMPKERFSAEFPKEGPSILRIQQVVRGDSAAYFCASSPGRVSSYNSPLHFGNGTRLTVT.

J is TRBJ2-1 and V is TRBV7-6; 9 bases line up with TRBD2. CDR1 is SGHVS and CDR2 is FNYEAQ in the germline V gene. V was pared by 5 bases and J by 8 bases, with 13 bases of the junction left unmatched. The CDR3 sequence is 16 residues long. The DNA for the CDR3 is TGTGCCAGCAGCCCTCTGGGAGCGGGGGGACGCCATGAGCAGTTCTTC. Translating gives CASSPLGAGGRHEQFF.

The J gene is TRBJ1-5, the V gene TRBV28; 7 nucleotides align to TRBD1. The V gene end was trimmed by 5 bases and the J gene end by 2 bases; junction bases not matched to a gene: 12. The CDR3 is 17 amino acids. CDR1 and CDR2 (germline): MDHEN, SYDVKM. The CDR3 protein is CASSPLQRGQGNQPQHF. The DNA for the CDR3 is TGTGCCAGCAGTCCCCTCCAGAGGGGGCAAGGCAATCAGCCCCAGCATTTT.